The 23 T cell receptor beta chains given below trace back to one sample, sequenced in a study of OX40 agonist ivuxolimab in advanced cancers. The repertoire was sequenced with immunoSEQ multiplex PCR; TCRdb's copy has only in-frame clones and lacks some. The data contain around 100,000 clones, approximately 89% of them singletons. The material was CD4+ or CD8+ T cells sorted from blood, obtained in a trial of the OX40 agonist ivuxolimab. The receptors were sampled from an adult with an advanced solid tumor such as melanoma, head and neck, liver or kidney cancer.

The CDR3 DNA reads as TGTGCCAGCAGCTTAGGAACAGGGGGATCCTATGGCTACACCTTC. It translates to CASSLGTGGSYGYTF. V and J are TRBV7-8 and TRBJ1-2; 8 bases align to TRBD1. J lost 4 bases, V lost 1 base, and 5 bases had no gene match. CDR1 and CDR2 (germline): SGHVS, FQNEAQ. The CDR3 has 15 amino acids.

The rearrangement uses TRBV28 and TRBJ2-1; TRBD2 matches 10 bases. CDR1 MDHEN and CDR2 SYDVKM come from the germline V gene. CDR3 length: 17 residues. The J segment lost 0 bases and the V segment lost 7 bases, leaving 9 bases of the junction unmatched. CDR3 protein: CASTPRSGRSSYNEQFF. For the CDR3, the DNA is TGTGCCAGCACCCCTCGTAGCGGGAGGAGCTCCTACAATGAGCAGTTCTTC.

For the CDR3, the DNA is TGTGCCACCAGCAGAGATATTGGCGGGACGGGGGATGAGCAGTTCTTC. Translated: CATSRDIGGTGDEQFF. The chain combines TRBV15 with TRBJ2-1; tentative D call: TRBD2 (6 bases). CDR1 is LNHNV, CDR2 YYDKDF, per germline (reference sequence). The length of the CDR3 is 16 residues. Trimming left V 0 bases short and J 8 bases short, with 17 bases between.

The gene calls are TRBV6-1 and TRBJ1-4; TRBD1 matches at 9 bases. This CDR3 contains 14 residues. V was pared by 5 bases and J by 10 bases, with 8 bases of the junction left unmatched. Germline CDR1 and CDR2: MNHNS and SASEGT. The CDR3 is CASSSGTGLGKLFF. The DNA for the CDR3 is TGTGCCAGCAGTTCCGGGACAGGGTTAGGAAAACTGTTTTTT.

The rearrangement uses TRBV5-8 and TRBJ2-1; no clear D. CDR1 and CDR2 from the germline V gene are SGHTS and YDEGEE. This CDR3 comprises 14 residues. The ends were cut back, 4 bases at V and 7 bases at J, with 15 bases in the middle. CDR3 sequence: CASSLPLIRNEQFF. CDR3 nucleotide sequence: TGTGCCAGCAGCCTCCCCCTGATCAGGAATGAGCAGTTCTTC.

The rearrangement links TRBV18 to TRBJ2-3; 7 nucleotides line up with TRBD2. CDR1 is KGHSH, CDR2 LQKENI, per germline. The CDR3 is 18 residues long. V lost 3 bases, J lost 2 bases, and 14 bases stayed unmatched. CDR3 DNA sequence: TGTGCCAGCTCACCTCTAGGGTTGACTAGCAGAGTCACAGATACGCAGTATTTT. Protein product: CASSPLGLTSRVTDTQYF.

V and J are TRBV5-1 and TRBJ1-2, with D tentatively TRBD1 (5 bases). Trimming cost V 5 bases and J 6 bases, with 17 bases left between them. The CDR3 consists of 14 residues. The germline V gene encodes CDR1 SGHRS and CDR2 YFSETQ. CDR3: CASSPTGTKHGYTF. CDR3 nucleotides: TGCGCCAGCAGTCCTACCGGGACCAAACATGGCTACACCTTC.

V is TRBV29-1 and J is TRBJ2-7; weak D call: TRBD1 (6 bases). The CDR3 is 13 residues long. Germline V gene lookup returns CDR1 SQVTM and CDR2 ANQGSEA. Trimming left V 6 bases short and J 4 bases short, with 16 bases between. The CDR3 loop is CSVARDTTYEQYF. The CDR3 DNA is TGCAGCGTGGCCCGGGACACCACGTACGAGCAGTACTTC.

This clone was counted a few times. The V call is TRBV10-3, the J call TRBJ2-7, with 7 bases matching TRBD2. Germline V gene data show CDR1 as ENHRY and CDR2 as SYGVKD. The CDR3 has 14 residues. Trimming removed 6 bases from V and 2 bases from J; junction bases left unmatched: 7. Here the CDR3 reads CAIRGAGDPYEQYF. CDR3 bases: TGTGCCATCAGAGGGGCGGGAGACCCCTACGAGCAGTACTTC.

This chain's CDR3 is CAWTRGWEDNQPQHF. The CDR3 DNA is TGTGCCTGGACCCGGGGTTGGGAAGACAATCAGCCCCAGCATTTT. This chain connects TRBV30 to TRBJ1-5; D not resolved. The CDR3 length is 15 residues. Germline CDR1 reads GTSNPN; CDR2 reads SVGIG (reference sequence). Trimming pared 4 bases from V and 3 bases from J, leaving 16 bases between.

There are a few counts of this clone. V gene TRBV7-2 combines with J gene TRBJ2-5; 7 bases fit TRBD2. The CDR3 has 16 residues. Germline V gene data show CDR1 as SGHTA and CDR2 as FQGNSA. J was trimmed by 5 bases and V by 4 bases; bases with no gene match: 13. The CDR3 here is CASSSTSPRLAETQYF. The DNA of the CDR3 is TGTGCCAGCAGCTCGACTAGCCCTCGGTTGGCGGAGACCCAGTACTTC. Complete variable domain (other parts from reference TRBV7-2 and TRBJ2-5): GAGVSQSPSNKVTEKGKDVELRCDPISGHTALYWYRQSLGQGLEFLIYFQGNSAPDKSGLPSDRFSAERTGGSVSTLTIQRTQQEDSAVYLCASSSTSPRLAETQYFGPGTRLLVL.

CDR3 bases: TGTGCCAGCAGCTTAGGCCCGACAGTAACCGGGGAGCTGTTTTTT. Encoded protein: CASSLGPTVTGELFF. The rearrangement joins TRBV7-6 to TRBJ2-2, with a weak D call TRBD1 (5 bases). Germline V gene data show CDR1 as SGHVS and CDR2 as FNYEAQ. V was cut by 1 base and J by 5 bases, with 11 bases left in between. The CDR3 extends over 15 amino acids.

This chain uses TRBV5-1 with TRBJ2-5, with D uncertain. Germline lookup yields CDR1 SGHRS and CDR2 YFSETQ. This CDR3 is built from 12 residues. V dropped 1 base and J dropped 3 bases, with 4 bases sitting between them. CDR3 protein: CASSLSEETQYF. The CDR3 bases are TGCGCCAGCAGCTTGAGTGAAGAGACCCAGTACTTC.

The chain links TRBV27 to TRBJ2-3; 10 bases line up with TRBD2. CDR3 length: 15 amino acids. Per the germline V gene, CDR1 is MNHEY and CDR2 is SMNVEV (reference sequence). J lost 8 bases, V lost 2 bases, and 7 bases had no gene match. The DNA for the CDR3 is TGTGCCAGCAGTTTACCCAGCGGGGGGGCAGGTACGCAGTATTTT. The encoded protein is CASSLPSGGAGTQYF.

The genes are TRBV2 and TRBJ1-1; TRBD1 is a possible D gene (6 bases). The germline gives CDR1 SNHLY, CDR2 FYNNEI. V was shortened by 6 bases and J by 5 bases, with 19 bases between the two germline ends. The CDR3 sequence is 15 residues long. The CDR3 DNA is TGTGCCAGCAGAACCGGTCGTCGGACAGTTACTGAAGCTTTCTTT. Its translation: CASRTGRRTVTEAFF.

V usage is TRBV28 and J usage is TRBJ1-4, with D possibly TRBD1 on 6 matching bases. The CDR3 runs 14 residues. Germline-derived CDR1 and CDR2 are MDHEN and SYDVKM. V dropped 6 bases and J dropped 1 base, with 9 bases sitting between them. DNA of the CDR3: TGTGCCAGCAGAGGGGGGTTAACTAATGAAAAACTGTTTTTT. It yields the protein CASRGGLTNEKLFF.

The J gene is TRBJ2-3, the V gene TRBV9; D is unresolved. This CDR3 spans 14 amino acids. V was pared by 3 bases and J by 0 bases, with 8 bases between. Germline lookup yields CDR1 SGDLS and CDR2 YYNGEE. DNA for the CDR3: TGTGCCAGCAGCGCCCTGGTTAGCACAGATACGCAGTATTTT. Its translation is CASSALVSTDTQYF.

Concerning this clone: A junction boundary mismatches the germline segment, possibly from a read error. The same CDR3 can be traced to other DNA sequences in this sample. J is TRBJ1-1 and V is TRBV5-1; 10 bases match TRBD1. The germline gives CDR1 SGHRS, CDR2 YFSETQ. This CDR3 is 16 amino acids long. CDR3: CASSGRTGGMNTEAFF. CDR3 in DNA: TGTGCCAGCAGCGGTAGGACAGGGGGGATGAACACTGAAGCTTTCTTT.

The V gene is TRBV6-6, the J gene TRBJ2-7, with 9 bases that match TRBD2. V was clipped by 5 bases and J by 3 bases; unmatched bases: 5. Germline CDR1 and CDR2: MNHNY and SVGAGI (reference sequence). The CDR3 has 14 amino acids. The CDR3 DNA reads TGTGCCAGCAGTCCGCCGACTAGCGGCTACGAGCAGTACTTC. This sequence encodes CASSPPTSGYEQYF.

Only a few counts were recorded for this clone. Other DNA sequences in this sample translate to the same CDR3. The chain links TRBV5-1 to TRBJ2-5; possibly TRBD1 for D (5 bases). There are 14 residues in the CDR3. Germline CDR1 is SGHRS and CDR2 is YFSETQ. Trimming stripped 0 bases from V and 5 bases from J, with 11 bases between. The CDR3 nucleotides read TGCGCCAGCAGCTTGGGGACATCAGGGGAGACCCAGTACTTC. Protein product: CASSLGTSGETQYF.

The rearrangement joins TRBV4-2 to TRBJ2-7; 8 bases line up with TRBD1. With 3 bases clipped from V and 4 bases from J, the junction kept 14 bases outside the gene matches. This CDR3 has 17 amino acids. CDR1 and CDR2 from the germline V gene are LGHNA and YNFKEQ. The CDR3 here is CASSQGSGTGDRYEQYF. As DNA, the CDR3 is TGTGCCAGCAGCCAGGGTTCGGGGACAGGTGATCGTTACGAGCAGTACTTC.

The chain is built from TRBV5-1 and TRBJ2-3; tentatively, D is TRBD2 (6 bases). The V end was cut by 0 bases, the J end by 3 bases, with 11 bases between. Per the germline V gene, CDR1 is SGHRS and CDR2 is YFSETQ. The CDR3 runs 15 residues. The CDR3 bases are TGCGCCAGCAGCTTGGCCCAGGGAGGAACAGATACGCAGTATTTT. Translation gives CASSLAQGGTDTQYF.

V is TRBV2 and J is TRBJ1-4, with D unresolved. Per germline, CDR1 SNHLY and CDR2 FYNNEI. V was trimmed by 3 bases and J by 8 bases, leaving 13 bases between them. The CDR3 spans 14 residues. CDR3: CASSESPTGEKLFF. The CDR3 DNA follows: TGTGCCAGCAGTGAGAGCCCAACCGGCGAAAAACTGTTTTTT.